This T cell receptor beta chain appears in the sequencing data of a study of shared clonotypes between healthy human individuals. Study at large: Donors consisted of a couple of women and a few men between 18 and 49. Study conclusions and caveats: Non-shared clonotypes displayed generation probabilities falling below those of clonotypes present in all four donors.

CD8 cells regarded as naive lacked CD45RO, were positively chosen for CCR7, and omitted terminally differentiated effector memory CD45RA+ cells. The donors, all of them Caucasian adults, lived in Nashville, Tennessee. Each PCR replicate from the sorted subsets contained around 0.2 ug DNA, which is about 31,000 T cell genomes. The data were produced by immunoSEQ multiplex PCR, yet TCRdb's version contains in-frame clones alone and is incomplete. The data show around 580,000 clones, 95% to 98% seen once. Worth noting for this clone: What it binds is unknown.

The sequence was obtained from a man aged 30-40 years in good health. The sample comprised naive CD8+ T cells sorted from blood.

CDR3 in amino acids: CASSFQGAPSYEQYF. The CDR3 nucleotides are TGTGCCAGCAGCTTCCAGGGGGCCCCTTCCTACGAGCAGTACTTC. The chain joins TRBV13 to TRBJ2-7; 8 bases are a match to TRBD1. Trimming cost V 3 bases and J 1 base; bases outside gene matches: 5. The CDR3 has 15 amino acids. CDR1 and CDR2 from the germline V gene are PRHDT and FYEKMQ (reference sequence). The entire variable domain, with the rest obtained from reference TRBV13 and TRBJ2-7, is as follows: AAGVIQSPRHLIKEKRETATLKCYPIPRHDTVYWYQQGPGQDPQFLISFYEKMQSDKGSIPDRFSAQQFSDYHSELNMSSLELGDSALYFCASSFQGAPSYEQYFGPGTRLTVT.